This T cell receptor (beta chain) comes out of a study of blood T cell repertoires in COVID-19. As originally analysed: How many nucleated cells were present was estimated from reference gene primer amplification. Clones were sequenced by immunoSEQ multiplex PCR, and TCRdb holds only the in-frame ones, with some missing. D and trimming were read from the DNA, whereas the V and J calls and clone size are those reported in that table. Of 350,000 to 550,000 clones detected, approximately 92% appear once; the ten largest clones hold roughly 1.1%. Participants, about 18 to 90 years old, spanned 24 US areas. Which cohort a participant joined came from the clinical history participants gave. Sequences were obtained from PBMCs or T cells enriched from blood (not recorded which). The origin of this receptor is a man in his thirties or forties who had recovered from COVID-19.

The CDR3 nucleotides are TGTGCCAGCATTCGCGAACCAAACGGGGACAGGGGCTCCTATGGCTACACCTTC. Its translation: CASIREPNGDRGSYGYTF. The rearrangement joins TRBV5-5 to TRBJ1-2, with TRBD1 identical over 10 bases. Germline V gene sequence: CDR1 SGHKS, CDR2 YYEKEE (reference sequence). The CDR3 spans 18 residues. V was pared by 6 bases and J by 4 bases, with 18 bases of the junction left unmatched.